This T cell receptor beta chain derives from a study of blood T cell repertoires in COVID-19 (TCRdb year 2020). Regarding the research as a whole: Samples from collaborators originated in the United States, Italy and Spain and spanned both the acute and convalescent phases of COVID-19. The prospective study material was composed of cDNA or gDNA derived from T cells, B-cell-depleted T cells, or PBMCs. The dataset comprised deeply sampled blood TCRbeta repertoires from subjects exposed to, actively infected with, or recovered from COVID-19. The repertoires were released in a freely available public database intended as a resource for research on the immune response to SARS-CoV-2. The samples were drawn from two sources: the first 160 participants of the ongoing ImmuneRACE study, and 1,000 to 1,500 subjects contributed by 6 global collaborators. Nearly every sample came with metadata listing a de-identified subject ID, COVID-19 status, age in years and sex. Where available, HLA class I and class II types were obtained from metadata supplied by the sample provider rather than from assay-based typing. What the authors observed across the whole study: The amount of clinical and demographic metadata varied by source and participant and was provided uncurated.

Whole blood was collected in K2EDTA tubes by collaborating institutions according to the institutions' own protocols. Collaborator samples were shipped for TCRbeta analysis as frozen whole blood, isolated PBMCs, or DNA extracted from either sample type. In the germline V gene (reference sequence), CDR1 corresponds to GTSNPN and CDR2 to SVGIG. The V end loses 5 bases and the J end loses 7 bases, and a stretch of 17 bases separates them. Its CDR3 holds 13 amino acids, cysteine through phenylalanine. Here the CDR3 DNA is all that survives: 39 bases in frame from base 1. The immunoSEQ Assay, a bias-controlled multiplex PCR, was used to amplify TCRbeta CDR3 regions from genomic DNA. In the paper's pipeline: Nucleated cell counts per sample were estimated from amplification of reference gene primers within the assay. To quantify the absolute abundance of each unique TCRbeta CDR3 rearrangement, sequence reads were collapsed and filtered. For each sample, productive Simpson clonality was calculated by taking the square root of Simpson's diversity index across productive rearrangements. In TCRdb, the immuneACCESS table is reduced to in-frame sequences with V and J assigned. These tables do not hold every clone; where another copy was compared, an unresolved V gene accounts for under half, and the others remain unexplained. V and J calls and clone size are those listed in that table; D and trimming were worked out from the DNA. The table for this sample lists about 30,000 clones; roughly nine tenths of them were counted only once. About a tenth of the sample lies in the top ten.

This clone was picked up a small number of times. Its antigen target is currently unknown. No base-level quality is on record; no much larger clone is a single base apart. The sequence came from a human donor with active COVID-19. The donor label of this sample is uncertain. The sequenced material came from peripheral blood. Recombination joined TRBV30 with TRBJ1-1, with a tentative D gene TRBD1 over 5 matching bases. The nucleotide sequence reads TGTGCCTGGGGTGGTCGGGGGTTAGTTGAAGCTTTCTTT. This sequence encodes CAWGGRGLVEAFF.